This TCR beta chain emerged from a study of beta chain features in type 1 diabetes. The junction had 5 bases not matched to a gene; V was cut back by 4 bases and J by 7 bases. The germline CDR1 and CDR2 sequences are SEHNR and FQNEAQ (reference sequence). The CDR3 sequence is 15 residues long. This clone occurred a few times. The whole isolated RNA underwent reverse transcription, so sequencing captured expressed TCRB transcripts. TCRdb's table, derived via immunoSEQ multiplex PCR, lists solely in-frame clones and lacks some. This sample carries about 250,000 clones, 13% to 15% of them seen once, and the ten largest clones take more than 0.02%.

The chain links TRBV7-9 to TRBJ2-1; TRBD2 aligns across 12 bases. Sequenced sample: naive CD4+ T cells from blood. This TCR came from a woman aged 40 to 49 in good health. For the CDR3, the DNA is TGTGCCAGCAGCTCGCCTAGCGGGGGGGATAATGAGCAGTTCTTC. Translating it yields CASSSPSGGDNEQFF.